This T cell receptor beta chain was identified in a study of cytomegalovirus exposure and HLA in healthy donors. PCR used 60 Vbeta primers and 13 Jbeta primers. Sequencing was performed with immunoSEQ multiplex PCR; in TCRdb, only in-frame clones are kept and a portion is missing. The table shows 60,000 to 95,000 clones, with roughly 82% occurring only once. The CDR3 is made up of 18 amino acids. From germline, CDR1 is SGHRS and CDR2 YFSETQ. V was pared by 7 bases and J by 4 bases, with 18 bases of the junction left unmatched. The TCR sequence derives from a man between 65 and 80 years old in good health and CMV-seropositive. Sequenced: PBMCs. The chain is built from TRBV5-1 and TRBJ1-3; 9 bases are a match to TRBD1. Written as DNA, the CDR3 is TGCGCCAGCGCGGCCCTCCGGGGGGGACAGGGTACGGGAAACACCATATATTTT. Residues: CASAALRGGQGTGNTIYF.